The rows below give T cell receptor beta chains drawn from one sample of a study of shared clonotypes between healthy human individuals. Clones were sequenced by immunoSEQ multiplex PCR, and TCRdb holds only the in-frame ones, with some missing. Of more than 2 million clones listed, 90% to 95% are singletons. The specimen was naive CD8+ T cells from PBMCs. The receptor source for this set is a man aged 18 to 35 in good health. Some clones in this sample may be carry-over from other donors' samples. Both conserved end residues are part of each CDR3. The D gene is left open where the match is weak. Clone size is shown for a subset of rows, as once, few, many or a class of expanded clone.

D gene: .
V gene: TRBV27
clone size: .
J gene: TRBJ2-1
CDR3 DNA: TGTGCCAGCAGCCAACAGGGATCCTACAATGAGCAGTTCTTC
CDR3 protein: CASSQQGSYNEQFF

D gene: .
V gene: TRBV28
clone size: once
J gene: TRBJ2-1
CDR3 DNA: TGTGCCAGCACGCCGGTTTTGGGCTCCTACAATGAGCAGTTCTTC
CDR3 protein: CASTPVLGSYNEQFF

D gene: TRBD1
V gene: TRBV28
clone size: once
J gene: TRBJ1-1
CDR3 DNA: TGTGCCAGCAGTACGGGACAGGGAGTCGACACTGAAGCTTTCTTT
CDR3 protein: CASSTGQGVDTEAFF

D gene: TRBD2
V gene: TRBV4-3
clone size: .
J gene: TRBJ2-7
CDR3 DNA: TGCGCCAGCAGCCACGGGACTAGCGGGGTATACGAGCAGTACTTC
CDR3 protein: CASSHGTSGVYEQYF

D gene: .
V gene: TRBV6-1
clone size: .
J gene: TRBJ1-2
CDR3 DNA: TGTGCCAGCAGAGGTGGGCGGTCCGCCTATGGCTACACCTTC
CDR3 protein: CASRGGRSAYGYTF

D gene: .
V gene: TRBV7-8
clone size: .
J gene: TRBJ1-4
CDR3 DNA: TGTGCCAGCAGCCGATGGGATAATAATGAAAAACTGTTTTTT
CDR3 protein: CASSRWDNNEKLFF

D gene: .
V gene: TRBV28
clone size: .
J gene: TRBJ2-7
CDR3 DNA: TGTGCCAGCTTCCCCCTCGGAGGCCCAGGGGAGCAGTACTTC
CDR3 protein: CASFPLGGPGEQYF

D gene: .
V gene: TRBV27
clone size: once
J gene: TRBJ2-5
CDR3 DNA: TGTGCCAGCAGTTTAAGTGGACTAACACGTGAAGAGACCCAGTACTTC
CDR3 protein: CASSLSGLTREETQYF

D gene: .
V gene: TRBV4-2
clone size: .
J gene: TRBJ1-1
CDR3 DNA: TGTGCCAGCAGCCAAGAGGGAGGGATCCCTGAAGCTTTCTTT
CDR3 protein: CASSQEGGIPEAFF

D gene: TRBD1
V gene: TRBV2
clone size: .
J gene: TRBJ2-5
CDR3 DNA: TGTGCCAGCAGTGAACTACGGACAGGGATAGAGACCCAGTACTTC
CDR3 protein: CASSELRTGIETQYF

D gene: TRBD2
V gene: TRBV4-3
clone size: .
J gene: TRBJ2-3
CDR3 DNA: TGCGCCAGCAGCCAAGGGACCGTTTATAGCGGGAGCACAGATACGCAGTATTTT
CDR3 protein: CASSQGTVYSGSTDTQYF

D gene: TRBD1
V gene: TRBV27
clone size: .
J gene: TRBJ2-1
CDR3 DNA: TGTGCCAGCAGTTTAGGGCGGACAGGGTACCATGAGCAGTTCTTC
CDR3 protein: CASSLGRTGYHEQFF

D gene: TRBD2
V gene: TRBV7-9
clone size: .
J gene: TRBJ2-3
CDR3 DNA: TGTGCCAGCACTAGCGGGAGCATCGCAGATACGCAGTATTTT
CDR3 protein: CASTSGSIADTQYF

D gene: .
V gene: TRBV6-5
clone size: .
J gene: TRBJ1-5
CDR3 DNA: TGTGCCAGCAGTTTGGACCGTTATGAGCCCCAGCATTTT
CDR3 protein: CASSLDRYEPQHF

D gene: .
V gene: TRBV9
clone size: .
J gene: TRBJ2-5
CDR3 DNA: TGTGCCAGCAGCGGCGGACAGAAGTACCAAGAGACCCAGTACTTC
CDR3 protein: CASSGGQKYQETQYF

D gene: .
V gene: TRBV27
clone size: .
J gene: TRBJ2-7
CDR3 DNA: TGTGCCAGCAGTTTAGGCAGGGGCCCCTACGAGCAGTACTTC
CDR3 protein: CASSLGRGPYEQYF

D gene: .
V gene: TRBV9
clone size: .
J gene: TRBJ2-3
CDR3 DNA: TGTGCCAGCAGCGCCCGGGACCCCTTGGTGGATACGCAGTATTTT
CDR3 protein: CASSARDPLVDTQYF

D gene: .
V gene: TRBV19
clone size: .
J gene: TRBJ2-7
CDR3 DNA: TGTGCCAGTAGTATAATGGCCTCCTACGAGCAGTACTTC
CDR3 protein: CASSIMASYEQYF

D gene: TRBD1
V gene: TRBV7-9
clone size: .
J gene: TRBJ2-1
CDR3 DNA: TGTGCCAGCAGCGATAGGGACAGAAGGTTCAATGAGCAGTTCTTC
CDR3 protein: CASSDRDRRFNEQFF

D gene: .
V gene: TRBV27
clone size: .
J gene: TRBJ2-7
CDR3 DNA: TGTGCCAGCAGTGACACTTCCTCCTACGAGCAGTACTTC
CDR3 protein: CASSDTSSYEQYF

D gene: .
V gene: TRBV4-2
clone size: .
J gene: TRBJ1-2
CDR3 DNA: TGTGCCAGCAGCGCCCGGCAGGGCAATAACTATGGCTACACCTTC
CDR3 protein: CASSARQGNNYGYTF

D gene: TRBD1
V gene: TRBV29-1
clone size: .
J gene: TRBJ1-5
CDR3 DNA: TGCAGCGTTGCCTACAGGGGGCGGAATCAGCCCCAGCATTTT
CDR3 protein: CSVAYRGRNQPQHF

D gene: .
V gene: TRBV28
clone size: .
J gene: TRBJ2-1
CDR3 DNA: TGTGCCAGCAGTCCGGGACTCTACAATGAGCAGTTCTTC
CDR3 protein: CASSPGLYNEQFF

D gene: .
V gene: TRBV19
clone size: once
J gene: TRBJ1-4
CDR3 DNA: TGTGCCAGCGAGGGGGGCTATGGAAAACTGTTTTTT
CDR3 protein: CASEGGYGKLFF

D gene: TRBD2
V gene: TRBV2
clone size: .
J gene: TRBJ2-1
CDR3 DNA: TGTGCCAGCAGTGAGGGTAGACTAGCGGTACGGCTGAATGAGCAGTTCTTC
CDR3 protein: CASSEGRLAVRLNEQFF

D gene: TRBD1
V gene: TRBV7-9
clone size: .
J gene: TRBJ2-3
CDR3 DNA: TGTGCCAGCAGCTTAGGACAGGGGGCAGATACGCAGTATTTT
CDR3 protein: CASSLGQGADTQYF

D gene: .
V gene: TRBV10-3
clone size: .
J gene: TRBJ1-3
CDR3 DNA: TGTGCCATCAGTGAAGGAGGCACCATATATTTT
CDR3 protein: CAISEGGTIYF

D gene: TRBD1
V gene: TRBV28
clone size: .
J gene: TRBJ1-5
CDR3 DNA: TGTGCCAGCAGGACACCCATAAGGACAGGAAGCAATCAGCCCCAGCATTTT
CDR3 protein: CASRTPIRTGSNQPQHF

D gene: .
V gene: TRBV27
clone size: .
J gene: TRBJ1-5
CDR3 DNA: TGTGCCAGCACTCATCCCAAGGACCGGGGCAAGGATAATCAGCCCCAGCATTTT
CDR3 protein: CASTHPKDRGKDNQPQHF

D gene: .
V gene: TRBV9
clone size: .
J gene: TRBJ1-1
CDR3 DNA: TGTGCCAGCAGCGTAGGGGGGGCTAGCACTGAAGCTTTCTTT
CDR3 protein: CASSVGGASTEAFF

D gene: .
V gene: TRBV6-5
clone size: .
J gene: TRBJ1-6
CDR3 DNA: TGTGCCAGCAGAGGGGTGTACAGGCTGAATTCACCCCTCCACTTT
CDR3 protein: CASRGVYRLNSPLHF

D gene: .
V gene: TRBV13
clone size: .
J gene: TRBJ2-1
CDR3 DNA: TGTGCCAGCAGCTTGGATTACAATGAGCAGTTCTTC
CDR3 protein: CASSLDYNEQFF

D gene: .
V gene: TRBV2
clone size: .
J gene: TRBJ2-7
CDR3 DNA: TGTGCCAGCAATTGGCCGCCCTACGAGCAGTACTTC
CDR3 protein: CASNWPPYEQYF

D gene: .
V gene: TRBV19
clone size: .
J gene: TRBJ1-1
CDR3 DNA: TGTGCCAGTAGTATGTTATGGGGGCTGAGCACTGAAGCTTTCTTT
CDR3 protein: CASSMLWGLSTEAFF

D gene: .
V gene: TRBV9
clone size: .
J gene: TRBJ2-4
CDR3 DNA: TGTGCCAGCAGCCCGAACTACGGACAGCAAAACATTCAGTACTTC
CDR3 protein: CASSPNYGQQNIQYF

D gene: .
V gene: TRBV6-1
clone size: .
J gene: TRBJ1-1
CDR3 DNA: TGTGCCAGCAGGGAGGATCCGAGGGACACTGAAGCTTTCTTT
CDR3 protein: CASREDPRDTEAFF

D gene: .
V gene: TRBV2
clone size: .
J gene: TRBJ2-1
CDR3 DNA: TGTGCCAGCAGTGATCAGTACTTGAGCTCCTACAATGAGCAGTTCTTC
CDR3 protein: CASSDQYLSSYNEQFF

D gene: .
V gene: TRBV7-9
clone size: .
J gene: TRBJ2-7
CDR3 DNA: TGTGCCAGCAGCTTTCAGGGCCACGAGCAGTACTTC
CDR3 protein: CASSFQGHEQYF

D gene: .
V gene: TRBV7-2
clone size: .
J gene: TRBJ2-7
CDR3 DNA: TGTGCCAGCAGCTTGATTGGTTTGGGCTACGAGCAGTACTTC
CDR3 protein: CASSLIGLGYEQYF

D gene: TRBD1
V gene: TRBV4-1
clone size: .
J gene: TRBJ1-1
CDR3 DNA: TGCGCCAGCAGCCAAGGGGACAGCTTTTTTATTGTTGGAGCTTTCTTT
CDR3 protein: CASSQGDSFFIVGAFF

D gene: .
V gene: TRBV9
clone size: .
J gene: TRBJ2-7
CDR3 DNA: TGTGCCAGCAGCCTTAGATTGCGCTACGAGCAGTACTTC
CDR3 protein: CASSLRLRYEQYF

D gene: TRBD1
V gene: TRBV29-1
clone size: .
J gene: TRBJ2-1
CDR3 DNA: TGCAGCGCCCGGACAGGGTACGGGGAGCAGTTCTTC
CDR3 protein: CSARTGYGEQFF

D gene: TRBD2
V gene: TRBV29-1
clone size: .
J gene: TRBJ2-7
CDR3 DNA: TGCAGCGTTGATGCGGGGGAGTCCTACGAGCAGTACTTC
CDR3 protein: CSVDAGESYEQYF

D gene: .
V gene: TRBV28
clone size: .
J gene: TRBJ2-2
CDR3 DNA: TGTGCCAGCAGGTCTGGGACGAAGAACACCGGGGAGCTGTTTTTT
CDR3 protein: CASRSGTKNTGELFF

D gene: .
V gene: TRBV28
clone size: once
J gene: TRBJ1-1
CDR3 DNA: TGTGCCAGCAGTCGTACGCTCGGGACTGAAGCTTTCTTT
CDR3 protein: CASSRTLGTEAFF

D gene: TRBD2
V gene: TRBV7-6
clone size: .
J gene: TRBJ2-1
CDR3 DNA: TGTGCCAGCAGCTTAGAGGCGGGAGTAGGGAATGAGCAGTTCTTC
CDR3 protein: CASSLEAGVGNEQFF

D gene: TRBD2
V gene: TRBV7-3
clone size: .
J gene: TRBJ2-1
CDR3 DNA: TGTGCCAGCAGCCCGCTAGCGGGAGCGTACAATGAGCAGTTCTTC
CDR3 protein: CASSPLAGAYNEQFF

D gene: TRBD1
V gene: TRBV28
clone size: once
J gene: TRBJ2-7
CDR3 DNA: TGTGCCAGCAGCCTACAGGGGTCCTACGAGCAGTACTTC
CDR3 protein: CASSLQGSYEQYF

D gene: .
V gene: TRBV6-5
clone size: once
J gene: TRBJ2-1
CDR3 DNA: TGTGCCAGCAGTTACAACAGGGCCTCCTACAATGAGCAGTTCTTC
CDR3 protein: CASSYNRASYNEQFF

D gene: .
V gene: TRBV28
clone size: .
J gene: TRBJ1-5
CDR3 DNA: TGTGCCAGCAGTTTCATTCGGGGGCAGCCCCAGCATTTT
CDR3 protein: CASSFIRGQPQHF

D gene: TRBD1
V gene: TRBV27
clone size: few
J gene: TRBJ1-5
CDR3 DNA: TGTGCCAGCAGTTTCCGGGACAGGGGTCAGCCCCAGCATTTT
CDR3 protein: CASSFRDRGQPQHF

D gene: TRBD1
V gene: TRBV19
clone size: .
J gene: TRBJ2-5
CDR3 DNA: TGTGCCAGTATTGGGGACAGGGGTGAGACCCAGTACTTC
CDR3 protein: CASIGDRGETQYF

D gene: TRBD1
V gene: TRBV4-1
clone size: .
J gene: TRBJ2-2
CDR3 DNA: TGCGCCAGCAGCCAAAGGGACAGTAAAGCCGGGGAGCTGTTTTTT
CDR3 protein: CASSQRDSKAGELFF

D gene: .
V gene: TRBV30
clone size: .
J gene: TRBJ1-1
CDR3 DNA: TGTGCCTGGAGGGCCAATCGGGGTAATCGGAACACTGAAGCTTTCTTT
CDR3 protein: CAWRANRGNRNTEAFF

D gene: .
V gene: TRBV13
clone size: few
J gene: TRBJ1-1
CDR3 DNA: TGTGCCAGCAGCTTTGGGCAGAACACTGAAGCTTTCTTT
CDR3 protein: CASSFGQNTEAFF

D gene: TRBD1
V gene: TRBV7-2
clone size: .
J gene: TRBJ2-7
CDR3 DNA: TGTGCCAGCAGCACAAAGGGACAGATCTACGAGCAGTACTTC
CDR3 protein: CASSTKGQIYEQYF

D gene: TRBD1
V gene: TRBV9
clone size: .
J gene: TRBJ2-4
CDR3 DNA: TGTGCCAGCAGCAACACAGGGGAAGCCAAAAACATTCAGTACTTC
CDR3 protein: CASSNTGEAKNIQYF

D gene: TRBD1
V gene: TRBV25-1
clone size: .
J gene: TRBJ2-1
CDR3 DNA: TGTGCCAGCAGTGAGGAGACAGGGTGGGGCAATGAGCAGTTCTTC
CDR3 protein: CASSEETGWGNEQFF

D gene: TRBD2
V gene: TRBV9
clone size: .
J gene: TRBJ2-3
CDR3 DNA: TGTGCCAGCAGCGTGGGCGGGAGCCCGAAGGATACGCAGTATTTT
CDR3 protein: CASSVGGSPKDTQYF